Listed below are T cell receptor beta chains from one sample, sequenced in a study of blood T cell repertoires in COVID-19. Sequencing was performed with immunoSEQ multiplex PCR; in TCRdb, only in-frame clones are kept and a portion is missing. Of 190,000 or so clones listed, 86% were seen once; the top ten hold 0.78%. What was sequenced was peripheral blood. The receptors here all came from a woman aged 70 to 79 with acute or convalescent COVID-19. CDR3s leave out the opening cysteine and the closing phenylalanine or tryptophan. Fields, in order: D gene, V gene, CDR3 protein. D genes are given only for firm matches.

D gene: TRBD2
V gene: TRBV19
CDR3 protein: ASSSSGLAENEQF

D gene: TRBD1
V gene: TRBV10-1
CDR3 protein: ASSTDRVGYT

D gene: TRBD2
V gene: TRBV9
CDR3 protein: ASSGATSGRGTDTQY

D gene: TRBD1
V gene: TRBV4-1
CDR3 protein: ASSQVTGGFGAF

D gene: TRBD2
V gene: TRBV5-5
CDR3 protein: ASSRLSGRAPDTQY

D gene: .
V gene: TRBV2
CDR3 protein: ASRPGIPEAF

D gene: TRBD1
V gene: TRBV19
CDR3 protein: ASSGTGTVNNEQF

D gene: .
V gene: TRBV5-1
CDR3 protein: ASSTAYRLNTEAF

D gene: .
V gene: TRBV5-1
CDR3 protein: ASSLGAGNGNTIY

D gene: TRBD1
V gene: TRBV3-1/TRBV3-2
CDR3 protein: ASSFGQGAEAF

D gene: .
V gene: TRBV7-9
CDR3 protein: ASSFRGGNTIY

D gene: .
V gene: TRBV6-5
CDR3 protein: ASGRGTEAF

D gene: .
V gene: TRBV7-2
CDR3 protein: ASSLLPGDSPLH

D gene: TRBD1
V gene: TRBV24-1
CDR3 protein: ATSGDRDSPLH

D gene: TRBD2
V gene: TRBV18
CDR3 protein: ASSQSGSILDTQY

D gene: .
V gene: TRBV7-2
CDR3 protein: ASSLGRAGSYNSPLH

D gene: .
V gene: TRBV2
CDR3 protein: ASSGTASPNQPQH

D gene: .
V gene: TRBV6-5
CDR3 protein: ASSATGEQY

D gene: TRBD1
V gene: TRBV7-9
CDR3 protein: ASSPGILGSGTGNEKLF

D gene: TRBD2
V gene: TRBV5-4
CDR3 protein: ASSLTYSGRARETQY

D gene: .
V gene: TRBV5-1
CDR3 protein: ASSLGQRDDYGYT

D gene: .
V gene: TRBV11-3
CDR3 protein: ASSLDGELSYNEQF

D gene: TRBD2
V gene: TRBV6-2/TRBV6-3
CDR3 protein: ASSYEGRLAGLYNEQF

D gene: TRBD1
V gene: TRBV18
CDR3 protein: ASSPRTGVDTQY

D gene: .
V gene: TRBV28
CDR3 protein: ASSLGSSGANVLT

D gene: .
V gene: TRBV2
CDR3 protein: ASSHSFEAF

D gene: TRBD2
V gene: TRBV11-2
CDR3 protein: ASTGLARSYNEQF

D gene: .
V gene: TRBV27
CDR3 protein: ASSLSASYEQY

D gene: TRBD2
V gene: TRBV18
CDR3 protein: ASSPLVAGLAGYEQY

D gene: TRBD1
V gene: TRBV7-2
CDR3 protein: ASSFRQGPRDEAF

D gene: .
V gene: TRBV6-4
CDR3 protein: ASRPTVRSGELF

D gene: TRBD1
V gene: TRBV5-1
CDR3 protein: ASSTQGGMNTEAF

D gene: .
V gene: TRBV5-4
CDR3 protein: ASRVRRGGGTGELF

D gene: .
V gene: TRBV5-1
CDR3 protein: ASSLEGVNYGYT

D gene: TRBD2
V gene: TRBV2
CDR3 protein: ASRSGRDGELF